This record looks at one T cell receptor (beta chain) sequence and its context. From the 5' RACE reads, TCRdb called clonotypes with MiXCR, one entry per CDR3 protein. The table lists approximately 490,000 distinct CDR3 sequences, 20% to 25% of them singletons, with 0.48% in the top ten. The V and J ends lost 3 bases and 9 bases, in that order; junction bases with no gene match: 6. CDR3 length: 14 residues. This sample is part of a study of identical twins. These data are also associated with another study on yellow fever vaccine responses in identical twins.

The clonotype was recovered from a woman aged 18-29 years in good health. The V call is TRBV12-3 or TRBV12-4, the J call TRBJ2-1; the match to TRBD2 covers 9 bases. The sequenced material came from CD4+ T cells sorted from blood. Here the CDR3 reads CASSFGTSPAEQFF. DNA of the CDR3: TGTGCCAGCAGTTTTGGGACTAGCCCCGCTGAGCAGTTCTTC.